This T cell receptor beta chain comes out of a study of cytomegalovirus exposure and HLA in healthy donors. Findings and limits, study-wide: The HLA-A and HLA-B alleles of most subjects were reportedly predicted accurately from TCR beta sequences.

Comment on this clone: Its matching antigen is unknown.

V gave up 1 base and J gave up 5 bases; unmatched junction bases: 5. Germline V gives CDR1 SEHNR, CDR2 FQNEAQ (reference sequence). CDR3 length equals 16 residues. A multiplex PCR was run with 60 Vbeta primers and 13 Jbeta primers. The method was immunoSEQ multiplex PCR; TCRdb's version includes in-frame clones alone and lacks a portion of them. Of about 180,000 clones in the sample, just under 80% were seen once. The clonotype was recovered from a man younger than 45 in good health and CMV-seronegative. Material: PBMCs. This sequence joins TRBV7-9 and TRBJ2-2, with 9 bases fitting TRBD2. The CDR3 DNA follows: TGTGCCAGCAGCTTAGTGATAGCGGGAGTAACCGGGGAGCTGTTTTTT. Its protein product is CASSLVIAGVTGELFF.